The 11 T cell receptor beta chains given below trace back to one sample, sequenced in a study of cytomegalovirus exposure and HLA in healthy donors. In the PCR, 60 Vbeta and 13 Jbeta primers were used. Using immunoSEQ multiplex PCR, the repertoire was profiled, and TCRdb retains in-frame clones only, with some absent. The sample holds about 98,000 clones, more than 60% seen once. Input material: PBMCs. Receptor source: a man over 45 in good health and CMV-seronegative.

The chain uses TRBV18 and TRBJ2-5, with no clear D. CDR1 and CDR2 (germline): KGHSH, LQKENI. The CDR3 has 13 amino acids. With 1 base removed from V and 2 bases from J, the gap between germline ends came to 5 bases. The CDR3 here is CASSPLLQETQYF. CDR3 DNA sequence: TGTGCCAGCTCACCACTCTTACAAGAGACCCAGTACTTC. Filled out from reference TRBV18 and TRBJ2-5, the complete variable domain reads NAGVMQNPRHLVRRRGQEARLRCSPMKGHSHVYWYRQLPEEGLKFMVYLQKENIIDESGMPKERFSAEFPKEGPSILRIQQVVRGDSAAYFCASSPLLQETQYFGPGTRLLVL.

V gene TRBV4-3 combines with J gene TRBJ1-4; the D gene is possibly TRBD1 (5 bases). V was clipped by 1 base and J by 2 bases, with 14 bases between them. In germline, CDR1 is LGHNA, CDR2 YSLEER. The CDR3 is made up of 17 amino acids. CDR3 amino acids: CASSQAWGRVTNEKLFF. The CDR3 region has the DNA TGCGCCAGCAGCCAAGCGTGGGGCAGGGTGACTAATGAAAAACTGTTTTTT.

This clone has at least ten counts. CDR3 coding DNA: TGCGCCAGCAGCCTGCGGGGGGGCTACACCTTC. Encoded protein: CASSLRGGYTF. The genes are TRBV4-3 and TRBJ1-2; tentative D call: TRBD1 (5 bases). Germline CDR1 reads LGHNA; CDR2 reads YSLEER. Trimming pared 4 bases from V and 8 bases from J, leaving 8 bases between. This CDR3 has 11 residues.

The chain has TRBV18 and TRBJ1-1; tentative D call: TRBD1 (5 bases). V was pared by 5 bases and J by 4 bases, with 8 bases between. CDR3 size: 12 residues. CDR1 and CDR2 (germline): KGHSH, LQKENI. The CDR3 reads CASSDSFTEAFF. Here the CDR3 DNA reads TGTGCCAGCTCAGACAGTTTCACTGAAGCTTTCTTT.

This sequence joins TRBV5-6 and TRBJ2-5, with 14 nucleotides matching TRBD2. CDR3 length: 16 residues. Looked up from germline, CDR1 is SGHDT and CDR2 is YYEEEE. J lost 5 bases, V lost 3 bases, and 6 bases had no gene match. The CDR3 loop is CASSYGTSGSWETQYF. The CDR3 DNA is TGTGCCAGCAGCTACGGGACTAGCGGGAGTTGGGAGACCCAGTACTTC.

The rearrangement uses TRBV6-1 and TRBJ1-3, with D perhaps matching TRBD1 (5 bases). CDR3 length: 15 residues. V was cut by 4 bases and J by 2 bases, with 12 bases left in between. Germline V CDR1 and CDR2: MNHNS, SASEGT. The chain's CDR3 is CASSASGGAGNTIYF. CDR3 sequence (DNA): TGTGCCAGCAGTGCAAGCGGGGGGGCTGGAAACACCATATATTTT.

The chain carries TRBV11-3 and TRBJ2-1; TRBD2 might be the D (7 bases). CDR1 and CDR2 from the germline V gene are SGHNT and YENEEA. Trimming took 5 bases from V and 10 from J, leaving 24 bases between them. The CDR3 spans 16 residues. The CDR3 DNA reads as TGTGCCAGCAGCCCAGGGAGGGGGAGGGCCGGGTCCGAGCAGTTCTTC. This sequence encodes CASSPGRGRAGSEQFF.

In its sample, this clone was seen a few times. The chain combines TRBV19 with TRBJ1-2; weak D call: TRBD1 (6 bases). This CDR3 is built from 14 residues. Germline V CDR1 and CDR2: LNHDA, SQIVND (reference sequence). V was cut by 4 bases and J by 5 bases, with 14 bases left in between. CDR3 sequence: CASSSSDSNYGYTF. CDR3 nucleotide sequence: TGTGCCAGTAGTAGTTCGGACAGCAATTATGGCTACACCTTC.

V is TRBV6-5 and J is TRBJ2-7; tentative D call: TRBD1 (5 bases). This CDR3 has 15 residues. Per germline, CDR1 MNHEY and CDR2 SVGAGI. V dropped 2 bases and J dropped 1 base, with 12 bases sitting between them. CDR3 residues: CASSYQGATSYEQYF. CDR3 bases: TGTGCCAGCAGTTACCAGGGTGCGACGTCCTACGAGCAGTACTTC.

This clone was seen a handful of times. This chain joins TRBV7-9 and TRBJ2-5; a possible D gene is TRBD2 (6 bases). CDR1 SEHNR and CDR2 FQNEAQ come from the germline V gene (reference sequence). Trimming pared 4 bases from V and 5 bases from J, leaving 14 bases between. This CDR3 contains 14 residues. This chain's CDR3 is CASSSGTLPETQYF. The CDR3 DNA reads as TGTGCCAGCAGCTCTGGGACTCTCCCGGAGACCCAGTACTTC.

This clone appeared a few times. This chain uses TRBV6-1 with TRBJ2-1, with D tentatively TRBD2 (5 bases). The germline V gene encodes CDR1 MNHNS and CDR2 SASEGT. V lost 2 bases to trimming and J lost 0 bases, with 8 bases between them. This CDR3 comprises 15 residues. The CDR3 DNA sequence: TGTGCCAGCAGTGAAATGGGGAGCTCCTACAATGAGCAGTTCTTC. This codes for CASSEMGSSYNEQFF.